Listed below are T cell receptor delta chains from one sample, sequenced in a study of gamma-delta chains in newborns, infants, children. TCRdb reran clone calling via CATT on the reads. In the table there are about 16,000 delta-chain clones, 7.3% of which are singletons. The sample comprised blood. These receptors were obtained from a child who was a newborn, infant or young child, either healthy, febrile or measles-vaccinated (not recorded which). Both conserved end residues are trimmed from each CDR3. The order of the fields is D gene, V gene, J gene, CDR3 protein. A D gene is named only where the DNA matches it firmly.

TRDD3	TRDV2	TRDJ3	ACDTVLGATSSWDTRQMF
-	TRDV2	TRDJ3	ACDTLGGRLSWDTRQMF
TRDD3	TRDV2	TRDJ3	ACDTLLGAPTSWDTRQMF
TRDD3	TRDV2	TRDJ3	ACDTGWGILSSWDTRQMF
TRDD3	TRDV2	TRDJ3	ACDTLGDTSWDTRQMF
TRDD3	TRDV2	TRDJ3	ACDTGGPHSWDTRQMF
TRDD3	TRDV2	TRDJ2	ACDILGDFLTAQPF
TRDD3	TRDV2	TRDJ3	ACYTVVRTGGGSWDTRQMF
TRDD3	TRDV2	TRDJ3	ACDTGWGILPSSWDTRQMF
TRDD3	TRDV2	TRDJ3	ACDRVLGDLSWDTRQMF
-	TRDV2	TRDJ3	ACDSPESSWDTRQMF
TRDD3	TRDV2	TRDJ3	ACDTLGDTGMNPSWDTRQMF
TRDD3	TRDV2	TRDJ2	ACDSPWGEALTAQLF
TRDD3	TRDV2	TRDJ3	ACDLLGGSSWDTRQMF
TRDD3	TRDV2	TRDJ3	ACDTTGGYDSSWDTRQMF
-	TRDV2	TRDJ2	ACDTGDLTAQLF
TRDD3	TRDV2	TRDJ3	ACDSLVLGDSSWDTRQMF